The 5 T cell receptor beta chains in this list originate from one sample, sequenced in a study of cytomegalovirus exposure and HLA in healthy donors. Primers: 60 Vbeta forward and 13 Jbeta reverse. Profiling relied on immunoSEQ multiplex PCR, and the TCRdb table lists in-frame clones only, not all of them. Of about 150,000 clones in the sample, about 82% were seen once. The sequenced sample consisted of PBMCs. These receptors were collected from a man aged 25 to 40 in good health.

The CDR3 DNA reads TGTGCCAGCTCCCCCCGGCTAGCGGGAGTCCCCAATGAGCAGTTCTTC. This codes for CASSPRLAGVPNEQFF. V usage is TRBV7-3 and J usage is TRBJ2-1; the match to TRBD2 covers 10 bases. V shed 8 bases and J 6 bases; nucleotides not matched to a gene: 13. Germline values: CDR1 SGHTA, CDR2 FQGTGA. The CDR3 spans 16 residues.

This clone was counted only a few times. The chain is built from TRBV7-2 and TRBJ2-5; TRBD2 matches at 7 bases. Trimming took 3 bases from V and 5 from J; bases not matched to a gene: 12. Germline-derived CDR1 and CDR2 are SGHTA and FQGNSA. This CDR3 is 16 amino acids long. CDR3 in amino acids: CASSFFVGGSSETQYF. CDR3 in DNA: TGTGCCAGCAGCTTTTTTGTGGGAGGGAGTTCCGAGACCCAGTACTTC. The whole variable domain, remainder taken from reference TRBV7-2 and TRBJ2-5, is GAGVSQSPSNKVTEKGKDVELRCDPISGHTALYWYRQSLGQGLEFLIYFQGNSAPDKSGLPSDRFSAERTGGSVSTLTIQRTQQEDSAVYLCASSFFVGGSSETQYFGPGTRLLVL.

The chain joins TRBV19 to TRBJ2-7; TRBD2 matches 10 bases. The CDR3 covers 11 residues. Germline CDR1 is LNHDA and CDR2 is SQIVND (reference sequence). V gave up 5 bases and J gave up 11 bases; unmatched junction bases: 3. The chain's CDR3 is CASSSSGSKYF. The CDR3 coding sequence is TGTGCCAGTAGTTCTAGCGGGAGTAAGTACTTC.

This chain connects TRBV4-2 to TRBJ2-7; 14 nucleotides agree with TRBD2. The V gene's germline CDR1 is LGHNA and CDR2 YNFKEQ. The V gene end was trimmed by 1 base and the J gene end by 4 bases; junction bases not matched to a gene: 6. This CDR3 region has 17 residues. CDR3 region: CASSQGGTSGSRYEQYF. The CDR3 bases are TGTGCCAGCAGCCAAGGGGGGACTAGCGGGAGTCGGTACGAGCAGTACTTC.

This chain uses TRBV2 with TRBJ1-1; possibly TRBD1 for D (5 bases). This CDR3 comprises 17 residues. V was cut by 2 bases and J by 1 base, with 17 bases left in between. The germline CDR1 and CDR2 sequences are SNHLY and FYNNEI. CDR3 DNA sequence: TGTGCCAGCAGTGAAACGGCAAGGGGTATAAGGAACACTGAAGCTTTCTTT. It is translated as CASSETARGIRNTEAFF. Using reference TRBV2 and TRBJ1-1 for the parts outside the CDR3, the full variable domain is EPEVTQTPSHQVTQMGQEVILRCVPISNHLYFYWYRQILGQKVEFLVSFYNNEISEKSEIFDDQFSVERPDGSNFTLKIRSTKLEDSAMYFCASSETARGIRNTEAFFGQGTRLTVV.